This T cell receptor beta chain was recovered during a study of blood T cells in healthy people across ages (dated by TCRdb to the mid-2010s). For context, the study as a whole: Template switching captured roughly one uniquely barcoded TCR beta cDNA molecule per two T cells in model experiments. To track age-related changes in TCR beta repertoire diversity, the study relied on deep sequencing normalized with unique cDNA molecular identifiers. The donors were divided into four age groups: young (average around 16 years), middle-aged (approximately 39), aged (under 70) and long-lived (about 90). Donors of different ages were randomly distributed across sequencing lanes to avoid experimental bias. Using the same blood draw, the study looked at two additional independent replicas of 1 million unique cDNA reads for two donors, one aged 18 to 30 and the other aged 80 or older. What the study reported, not specific to this receptor: There was a strong correlation between observed TCR beta diversity and the percentage of naive T cells measured by flow cytometry. The long-lived group showed more naive CD4+ T cells, fewer expanded clones and increased TCR diversity than the aged group, suggesting age selection. Conclusive comparison of naive and antigen-experienced compartments was prevented by the profiling of bulk unsorted PBMCs. Because the CMV infection status of the donors was unknown, age-related changes in expanded clonotypes may potentially have been confounded. Estimates of total diversity based on one million sequenced T cells were considered lower bounds and underestimates. As age increased, observed TCR beta diversity per million T cells dropped in a roughly linear way, and a significant reduction was already evident by age 40.

The library was obtained by 5' RACE. TCRdb lists the instrument as Illumina HiSeq 2500. The second PCR ran for about 7 to 11 cycles and used a J-beta primer mix along with a sample-barcoded 5' primer. A template-switch 5' adaptor carrying 12 random nucleotides introduced a unique molecular identifier onto each TCR beta cDNA molecule. Each sample yielded at least 3 million CDR3-containing paired-end reads. All of the RNA was converted into first-strand cDNA using the Mint cDNA synthesis kit, with a TRBC-specific oligonucleotide serving as the primer. After uracil-DNA glycosylase treatment, a first 18-cycle PCR used universal primers M1SS and BC2_uni_R on all cDNA. Under the source paper's analysis protocol: Normalization of each sample was performed by random selection of 1 million high-quality reads, each carrying a distinct molecular identifier. Reads sharing molecular identifiers were discarded rather than binned into consensus sequences. CDR3 identification, clonotype clustering and error correction used MiTCR with a Q25 quality threshold and the strictest error-elimination algorithm. A nonparametric unseen species model with Euler transformation was used to estimate lower-bound total TCR beta diversity. TCRdb applied fastp at Q25 and MiXCR to the public reads, then kept only in-frame beta chains. A single entry per CDR3 protein holds the most common genes and DNA from its merged rows. These V and J calls rely on TCRdb rather than the paper's analysis. The sample table lists some 550,000 distinct CDR3 sequences, 45% to 55% of them with a count of one. 20% to 25% of the sample is taken by the ten largest.

CDR1 SGHRS and CDR2 YFSETQ were looked up in the germline V gene. The CDR3 spans 14 residues, from the cysteine through the phenylalanine. The kept DNA is CDR3 alone, 42 bases in frame from the first base. Points on this clonotype: It lacks a known antigen. The junction differs from germline at one of its ends, possibly a read error.

The approximately 40 donors, aged about 6 to 100 years, were systemically healthy Caucasian individuals from Russia. Approximately 11 milliliters of peripheral blood were drawn from each donor into EDTA-treated Vacutainer tubes. Ficoll-Paque density-gradient centrifugation was used to isolate PBMCs, with at least 6.5 million obtained per sample. Trizol reagent was used to extract total RNA from the PBMCs, yielding at least 6 micrograms per sample. For every donor, an aliquot of PBMCs went through flow cytometry to measure the percentages of naive CD45RAhigh/CD27high T cells. This chain joins TRBV5-1 to TRBJ2-5, with TRBD1 matching 8 junction bases. The sequence derives from a man at least 80 years old in good health. The sequenced sample was blood. CDR3 reads: CASGLEDRGETQYF. The nucleotides are TGCGCCAGCGGCTTGGAAGACAGGGGAGAGACCCAGTACTTC.